This T cell receptor (beta chain) emerged from a study of cytomegalovirus exposure and HLA in healthy donors. Study-level results: The study reported that TCR beta sequences accurately predicted HLA-A and HLA-B alleles in most subjects. Confirmation was obtained in vitro that a few CMV-associated chains are specific for CMV antigens.

Primers included in the PCR were 60 Vbeta and 13 Jbeta primers. Using immunoSEQ multiplex PCR, the repertoire was profiled, and TCRdb retains in-frame clones only, with some absent. The sample holds 35,000 to 45,000 clones, about half seen once. The CDR3 runs 14 residues. The V gene lost 7 bases and the J gene lost 1 base, with 11 bases spanning the gap. The germline V gene encodes CDR1 SGHRS and CDR2 YFSETQ. In the case of this clone: Antigen specificity is unknown. Other DNA sequences in this sample translate to the same CDR3.

J is TRBJ2-2 and V is TRBV5-1; D gene uncertain. This sequence originates from a woman aged 40-49 years in good health and CMV-seropositive. Sequencing input: PBMCs. The CDR3 reads CASRTVLNTGELFF. Written as DNA, the CDR3 is TGCGCCAGCCGAACAGTGTTGAACACCGGGGAGCTGTTTTTT.